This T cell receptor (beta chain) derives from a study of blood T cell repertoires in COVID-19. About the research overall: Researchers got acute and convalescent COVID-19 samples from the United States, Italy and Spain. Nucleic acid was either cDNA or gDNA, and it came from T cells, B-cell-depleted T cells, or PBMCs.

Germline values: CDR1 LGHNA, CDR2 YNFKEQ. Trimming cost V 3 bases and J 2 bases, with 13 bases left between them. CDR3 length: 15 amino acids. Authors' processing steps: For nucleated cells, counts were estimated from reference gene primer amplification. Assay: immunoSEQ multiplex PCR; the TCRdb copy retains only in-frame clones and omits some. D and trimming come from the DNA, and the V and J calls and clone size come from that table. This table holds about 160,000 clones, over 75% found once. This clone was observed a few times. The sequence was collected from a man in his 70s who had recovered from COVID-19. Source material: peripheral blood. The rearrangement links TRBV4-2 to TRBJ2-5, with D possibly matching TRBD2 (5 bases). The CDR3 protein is CASSHNGPGQETQYF. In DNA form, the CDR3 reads TGTGCCAGCAGCCACAACGGACCGGGGCAAGAGACCCAGTACTTC.